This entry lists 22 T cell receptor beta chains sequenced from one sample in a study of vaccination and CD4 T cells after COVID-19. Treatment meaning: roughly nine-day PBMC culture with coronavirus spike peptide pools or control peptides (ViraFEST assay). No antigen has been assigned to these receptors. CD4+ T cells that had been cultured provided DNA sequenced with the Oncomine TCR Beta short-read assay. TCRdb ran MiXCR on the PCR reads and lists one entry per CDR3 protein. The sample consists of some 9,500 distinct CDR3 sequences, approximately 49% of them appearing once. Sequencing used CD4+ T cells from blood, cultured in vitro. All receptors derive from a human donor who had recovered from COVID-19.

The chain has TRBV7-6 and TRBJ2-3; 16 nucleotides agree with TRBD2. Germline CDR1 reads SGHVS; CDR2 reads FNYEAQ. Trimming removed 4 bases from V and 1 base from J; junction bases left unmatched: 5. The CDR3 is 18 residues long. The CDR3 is CASSSPGLAGGRTDTQYF. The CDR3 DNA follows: TGTGCCAGCAGCTCGCCGGGACTAGCGGGGGGGCGCACAGATACGCAGTATTTT.

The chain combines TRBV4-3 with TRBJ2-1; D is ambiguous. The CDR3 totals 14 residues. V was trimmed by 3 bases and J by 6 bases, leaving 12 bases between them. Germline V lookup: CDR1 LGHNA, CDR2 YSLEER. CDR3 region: CASSHIGYANEQFF. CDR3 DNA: TGCGCCAGCAGCCACATCGGGTACGCCAATGAGCAGTTCTTC.

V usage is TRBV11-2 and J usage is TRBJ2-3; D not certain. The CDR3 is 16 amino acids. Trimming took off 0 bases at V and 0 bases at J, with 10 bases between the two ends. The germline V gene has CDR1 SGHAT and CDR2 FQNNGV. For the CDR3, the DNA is TGTGCCAGCAGCTTAGAGAGGAGATCCAGCACAGATACGCAGTATTTT. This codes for CASSLERRSSTDTQYF.

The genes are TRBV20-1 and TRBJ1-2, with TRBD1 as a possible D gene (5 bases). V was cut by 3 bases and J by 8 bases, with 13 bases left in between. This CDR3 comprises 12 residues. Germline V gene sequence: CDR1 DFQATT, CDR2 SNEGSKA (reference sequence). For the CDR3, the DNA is TGCAGTGCTAGGATCGGGGGTGGCGGCTACACCTTC. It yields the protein CSARIGGGGYTF.

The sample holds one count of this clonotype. The CDR3 sequence: CASSQERGGAKNIQYF. For the CDR3, the DNA is TGCGCCAGCAGCCAAGAGAGGGGGGGCGCCAAAAACATTCAGTACTTC. J is TRBJ2-4 and V is TRBV4-1; tentatively, D is TRBD2 (7 bases). V gave up 0 bases and J gave up 1 base, with 10 bases separating them. The CDR3 length is 16 residues. Germline CDR1 is MGHRA and CDR2 is YSYEKL.

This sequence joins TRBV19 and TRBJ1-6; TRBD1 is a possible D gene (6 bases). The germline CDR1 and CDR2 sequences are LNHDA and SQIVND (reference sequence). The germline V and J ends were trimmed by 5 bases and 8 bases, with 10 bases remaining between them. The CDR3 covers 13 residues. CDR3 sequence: CASSGEGDSPLHF. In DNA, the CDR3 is TGTGCCAGTAGTGGGGAGGGGGATTCACCCCTCCACTTT.

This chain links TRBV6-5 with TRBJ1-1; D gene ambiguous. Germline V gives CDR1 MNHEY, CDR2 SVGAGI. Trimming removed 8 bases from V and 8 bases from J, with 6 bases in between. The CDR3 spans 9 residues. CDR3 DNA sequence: TGTGCCAGCGTTACCGAAGCTTTCTTT. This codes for CASVTEAFF.

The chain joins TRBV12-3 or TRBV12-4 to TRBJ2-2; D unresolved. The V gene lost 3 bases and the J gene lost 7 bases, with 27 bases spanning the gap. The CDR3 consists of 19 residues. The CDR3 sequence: CASSFNPLRGRANDGELFF. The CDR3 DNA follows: TGTGCCAGCAGTTTCAATCCACTTCGAGGACGGGCAAACGACGGGGAGCTGTTTTTT.

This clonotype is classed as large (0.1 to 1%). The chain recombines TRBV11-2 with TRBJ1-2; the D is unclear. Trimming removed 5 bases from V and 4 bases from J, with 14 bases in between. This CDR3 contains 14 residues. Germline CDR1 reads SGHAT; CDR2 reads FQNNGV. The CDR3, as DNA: TGTGCCAGCAGCCCACTCGGGGTCGGCTATGGCTACACCTTC. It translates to CASSPLGVGYGYTF.

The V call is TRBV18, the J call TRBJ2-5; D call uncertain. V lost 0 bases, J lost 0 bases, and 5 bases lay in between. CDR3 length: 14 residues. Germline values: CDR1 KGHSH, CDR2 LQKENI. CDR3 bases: TGTGCCAGCTCACCACCGATGGACCAAGAGACCCAGTACTTC. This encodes CASSPPMDQETQYF. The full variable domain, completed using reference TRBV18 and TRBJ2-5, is NAGVMQNPRHLVRRRGQEARLRCSPMKGHSHVYWYRQLPEEGLKFMVYLQKENIIDESGMPKERFSAEFPKEGPSILRIQQVVRGDSAAYFCASSPPMDQETQYFGPGTRLLVL.

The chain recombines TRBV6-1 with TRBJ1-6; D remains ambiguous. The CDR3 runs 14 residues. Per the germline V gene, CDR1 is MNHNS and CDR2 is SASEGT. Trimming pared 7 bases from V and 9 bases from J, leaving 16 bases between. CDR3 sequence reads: CASTQGLSSSPLHF. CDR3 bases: TGTGCCAGCACCCAAGGACTTTCGAGTTCACCCCTCCACTTT.

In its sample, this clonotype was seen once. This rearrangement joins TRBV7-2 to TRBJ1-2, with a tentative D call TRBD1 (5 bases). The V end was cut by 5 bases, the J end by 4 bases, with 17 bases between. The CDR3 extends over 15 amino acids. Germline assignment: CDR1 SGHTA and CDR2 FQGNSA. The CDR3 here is CASSPEVTATYGYTF. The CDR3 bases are TGTGCCAGCAGCCCGGAAGTGACAGCGACCTATGGCTACACCTTC.

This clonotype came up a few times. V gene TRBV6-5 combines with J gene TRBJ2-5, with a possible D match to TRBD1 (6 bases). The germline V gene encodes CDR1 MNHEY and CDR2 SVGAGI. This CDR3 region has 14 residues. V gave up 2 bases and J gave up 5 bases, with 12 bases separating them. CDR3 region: CASSYGTSWETQYF. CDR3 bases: TGTGCCAGCAGTTACGGGACATCGTGGGAGACCCAGTACTTC.

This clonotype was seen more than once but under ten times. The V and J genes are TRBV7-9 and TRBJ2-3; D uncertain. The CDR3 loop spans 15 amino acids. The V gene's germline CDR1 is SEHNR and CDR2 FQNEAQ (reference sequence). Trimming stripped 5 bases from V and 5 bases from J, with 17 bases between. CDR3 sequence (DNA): TGTGCCAGCAGCCCCCCGGTGAGAGCGAAAGATACGCAGTATTTT. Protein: CASSPPVRAKDTQYF. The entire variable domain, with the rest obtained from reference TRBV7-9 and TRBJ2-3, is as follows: DTGVSQNPRHKITKRGQNVTFRCDPISEHNRLYWYRQTLGQGPEFLTYFQNEAQLEKSRLLSDRFSAERPKGSFSTLEIQRTEQGDSAMYLCASSPPVRAKDTQYFGPGTRLTVL.

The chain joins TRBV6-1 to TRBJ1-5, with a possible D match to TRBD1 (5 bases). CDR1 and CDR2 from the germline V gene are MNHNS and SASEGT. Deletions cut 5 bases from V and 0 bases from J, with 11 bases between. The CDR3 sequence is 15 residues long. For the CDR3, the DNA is TGTGCCAGCAGTACCCAGGGTAATAGCAATCAGCCCCAGCATTTT. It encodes CASSTQGNSNQPQHF.

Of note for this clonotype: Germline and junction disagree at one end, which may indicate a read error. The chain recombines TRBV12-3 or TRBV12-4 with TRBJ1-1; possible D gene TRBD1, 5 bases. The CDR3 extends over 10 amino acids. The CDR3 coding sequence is TGTGCCAGCAGGGACCGAGGGGCCGGCTTT. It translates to CASRDRGAGF.

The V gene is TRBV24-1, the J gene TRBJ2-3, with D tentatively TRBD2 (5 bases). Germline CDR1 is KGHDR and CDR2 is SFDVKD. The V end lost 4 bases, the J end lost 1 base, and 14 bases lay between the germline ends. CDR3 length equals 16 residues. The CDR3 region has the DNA TGTGCCACCAGTGACCGGACTCTCTCCCGCACAGATACGCAGTATTTT. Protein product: CATSDRTLSRTDTQYF.

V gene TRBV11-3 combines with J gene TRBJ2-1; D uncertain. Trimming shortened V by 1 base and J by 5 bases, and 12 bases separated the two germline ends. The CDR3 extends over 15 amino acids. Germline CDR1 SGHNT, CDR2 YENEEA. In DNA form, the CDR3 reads TGTGCCAGCAGCTTAGTGGCGTTAGGGAACAATGAGCAGTTCTTC. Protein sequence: CASSLVALGNNEQFF.

The CDR3 DNA reads as TGTGCCAGCAGCCCCGGGATCTGGAATTCACCCCTCCACTTT. This sequence encodes CASSPGIWNSPLHF. J is TRBJ1-6 and V is TRBV6-1; no clear D gene. Trimming took 6 bases from V and 7 from J, leaving 13 bases between them. CDR3 length equals 14 residues. The germline gives CDR1 MNHNS, CDR2 SASEGT.

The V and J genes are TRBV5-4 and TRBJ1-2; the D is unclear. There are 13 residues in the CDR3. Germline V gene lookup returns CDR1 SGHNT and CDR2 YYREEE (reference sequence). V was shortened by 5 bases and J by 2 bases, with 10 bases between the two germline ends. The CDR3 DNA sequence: TGTGCCAGCAGACCGGACCACAACTATGGCTACACCTTC. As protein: CASRPDHNYGYTF.

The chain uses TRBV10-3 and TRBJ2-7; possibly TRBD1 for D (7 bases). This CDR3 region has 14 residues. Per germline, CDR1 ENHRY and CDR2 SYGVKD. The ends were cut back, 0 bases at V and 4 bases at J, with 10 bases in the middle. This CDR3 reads CAISESRGAYEQYF. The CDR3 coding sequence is TGTGCCATCAGTGAGTCCAGGGGGGCGTACGAGCAGTACTTC.

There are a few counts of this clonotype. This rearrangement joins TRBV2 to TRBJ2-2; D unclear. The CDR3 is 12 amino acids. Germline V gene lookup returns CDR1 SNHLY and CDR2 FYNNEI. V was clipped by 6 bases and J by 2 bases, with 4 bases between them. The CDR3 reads CASRPNTGELFF. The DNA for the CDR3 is TGTGCCAGCAGACCCAACACCGGGGAGCTGTTTTTT.